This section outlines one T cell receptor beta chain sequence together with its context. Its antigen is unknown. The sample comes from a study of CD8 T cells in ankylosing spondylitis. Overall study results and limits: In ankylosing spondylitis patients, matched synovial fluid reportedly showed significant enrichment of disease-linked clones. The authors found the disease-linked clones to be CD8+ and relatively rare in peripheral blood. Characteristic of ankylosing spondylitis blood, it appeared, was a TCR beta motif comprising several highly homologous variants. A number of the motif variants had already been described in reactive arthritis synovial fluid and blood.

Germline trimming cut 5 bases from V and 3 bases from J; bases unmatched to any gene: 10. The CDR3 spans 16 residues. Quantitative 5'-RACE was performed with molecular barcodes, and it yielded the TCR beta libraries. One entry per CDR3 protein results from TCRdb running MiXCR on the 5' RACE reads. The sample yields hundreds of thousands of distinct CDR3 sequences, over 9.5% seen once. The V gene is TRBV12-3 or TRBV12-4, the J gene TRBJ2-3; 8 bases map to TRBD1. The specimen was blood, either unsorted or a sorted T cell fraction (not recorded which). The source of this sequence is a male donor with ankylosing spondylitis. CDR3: CASSPHRGKGTDTQYF. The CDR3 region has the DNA TGTGCCAGCAGTCCTCACAGGGGGAAGGGTACAGATACGCAGTATTTT.